The following is a T cell receptor (beta chain) sequence with its context. This clone occurred once. Which antigen it targets is not known. No quality values exist for individual bases; no much larger clone is one base distant. The data were taken from a study of shared clonotypes between healthy human individuals (dated by TCRdb to the early 2020s). Regarding the research as a whole: Two women and a few men aged 18 to 49 years were included in the cohort. Libraries were prepared and TCR repertoires were sequenced by different laboratories using diverse techniques, in order to increase sequencing depth and limit assay-specific biases. Blood TCR repertoires of five healthy adults were deeply sequenced to estimate repertoire size and the extent of clonotype sharing between individuals. For each donor, three plates each were used for CD4 naive and CD4 memory, two plates were used for CD8 naive, and one plate was used for CD8 memory. Leukapheresis yielded between about 0.9 and 10 billion PBMCs per donor. General study outcomes and caveats: Sampling was limited to blood, and TCR repertoires in tissue likely differ from TCR repertoires in blood. Pairwise subsampling led to the expectation that sequencing depth would affect the degree of clonotype sharing among donors. Naive subsets generally had larger estimated clonotype richness than memory subsets. Because the study included a small number of donors, the genetic and exposure-history diversity represented was limited. Compared with non-shared clonotypes, clonotypes shared by all four sorted-subset donors had higher generation probabilities. When a few donors were compared, the shared fraction of clonotypes was about 5.5% for naive CD4, 3.5% for naive CD8, about 2.4% for memory CD4, and less than 0.5% for memory CD8. Rarefaction of sorted-subset datasets indicated incomplete sequencing despite the large sequencing depth.

Using the deep immunoSEQ assay, TCR CDR3 regions were amplified from genomic DNA by multiplex PCR. Extracted genomic DNA from each cell subset was spread evenly across all wells of several immunoSEQ 96-well plates, with each plate serving as a replicate. For sorted subsets, around 200 ng genomic DNA, equal to 30,000 or so T cell genomes, was loaded into each replicate PCR. The purified libraries were quantified using a Qubit 3.0 fluorometer, sized with a Bioanalyzer 2100, and then quantified again using the KAPA Library Quantification kit. Each immunoSEQ 96-well plate was sequenced on its own single-read 150-cycle Illumina NextSeq 550 flow cell. Regarding the original processing steps: Because the immunoSEQ output held only junctional sequences and lacked quality scores, the filtering could not match the filtering applied to full-length reads. Sequences were annotated with PyIR, a Python wrapper for IgBLAST v1.9, and V/J genes and CDR3 were assigned using IMGT germline references. Reads were filtered out if the reads had weak V/J assignments (E-value above 1e-6), no CDR3, stop codons, out-of-frame junctions, or ambiguous translated residues. V3J clonotypes were defined as sequences sharing the same inferred V gene, J gene, and CDR3 amino acid sequence. Percentage overlap between repertoires was calculated by dividing the number of shared unique clonotypes by the size of the smaller repertoire. RTK rarefaction, the Chao1 estimator, and Recon v2.1 estimates of unobserved clonotypes were used to assess repertoire richness. Generation probabilities were computed with OLGA for all TCRbeta clonotypes obtained by the gDNA method from several donors. This is the immuneACCESS table as TCRdb keeps it, with only in-frame sequences that have V and J called. A part of the clones is gone; compared with another copy, unresolved V genes explain less than half, and the rest is unexplained. The DNA was the basis for D and trimming; V, J and clone size are from that table. Present in this sample are about 2 million clones, 85% to 95% of which were seen just once. The top ten constitute 0.1% to 0.15% of the sample.

The donors were healthy, HIV-negative adults who had no recently reported acute infections or vaccinations. Only Caucasian adults living in Nashville, Tennessee, USA were represented among the donors. Magnetic negative selection was used to enrich CD4+ T cells, after which naive cells were positively selected on CD45RA and the negative fraction became the memory subset. Blood was collected by leukapheresis, and PBMCs were isolated by Ficoll-Histopaque density gradient centrifugation and then cryopreserved in liquid nitrogen vapor phase. Purity and quantity of every magnetically sorted T cell population were checked by analytical flow cytometry. From each sorted fraction, genomic DNA was isolated and quantified by UV absorbance on a Nanodrop 2000c. V was cut back by 5 bases and J by 5 bases, leaving a gap of 20 bases between them. Looking up the germline V gene (reference sequence) yields CDR1 GTSNPN and CDR2 SVGIG. There are 15 amino acids in the CDR3, from cysteine to phenylalanine inclusive. The sequence is cut down to CDR3 DNA, 45 bases in frame from base 1.

Sequenced material: naive CD4+ T cells sorted from blood. Sample cell subset or site, as interpreted from the label and publication: CD45RA+ positively selected. The sequence came from a young man in good health. The sequence is built from TRBV30 and TRBJ2-3, and TRBD2 may be the D gene, going by 6 matching bases. For the CDR3, the sequence is CAWAISGPWVDTQYF. The DNA sequence is given as TGTGCCTGGGCCATTAGCGGCCCCTGGGTAGATACGCAGTATTTT.